Presented here are 24 T cell receptor beta chains from one specimen sequenced in a study of shared clonotypes between healthy human individuals. Naive CD8 cells lacked CD45RO, underwent positive selection for CCR7 and left out terminally differentiated effector memory CD45RA+ cells. TCRdb's copy holds only in-frame clones and misses some; the assay was immunoSEQ multiplex PCR. The table includes around 560,000 clones, around 96% detected once. The sample consisted of naive CD8+ T cells sorted from blood. Receptor source: a woman aged 25 to 39 in good health.

V and J are TRBV4-1 and TRBJ2-7; D is unclear. V lost 0 bases and J lost 1, with 10 bases in between. The CDR3 runs to 15 residues. Germline V gives CDR1 MGHRA, CDR2 YSYEKL. CDR3 in DNA: TGCGCCAGCAGCCAAGATTTCCACCGATCCTACGAGCAGTACTTC. The encoded protein is CASSQDFHRSYEQYF.

The V gene is TRBV11-2, the J gene TRBJ2-7, with TRBD2 identical over 14 bases. J was trimmed by 5 bases and V by 0 bases; bases with no gene match: 9. The CDR3 runs to 18 residues. The germline CDR1 and CDR2 sequences are SGHAT and FQNNGV. The CDR3 nucleotides read TGTGCCAGCAGCTTAGACTATACCGGGACTAGCGGGAGTCACGAGCAGTACTTC. Amino acid sequence: CASSLDYTGTSGSHEQYF.

This clone was recorded once. This chain uses TRBV9 with TRBJ1-5, with TRBD1 as a possible D gene (5 bases). The CDR3 length is 16 residues. Germline V gene lookup returns CDR1 SGDLS and CDR2 YYNGEE. V lost 0 bases to trimming and J lost 7 bases, with 17 bases between them. CDR3 sequence (DNA): TGTGCCAGCAGCGTAGGGGGTCAGGGTGAGGGCCAGCCCCAGCATTTT. This gives the protein CASSVGGQGEGQPQHF.

The V and J genes are TRBV9 and TRBJ1-2; no reliable D call. This CDR3 spans 15 amino acids. Trimming cost V 6 bases and J 7 bases, with 22 bases left between them. Germline-derived CDR1 and CDR2 are SGDLS and YYNGEE. CDR3 nucleotide sequence: TGTGCCAGCACTCCATCTGGAGGAGAAGGTCGTGGCTACACCTTC. Amino acid sequence: CASTPSGGEGRGYTF. The complete variable domain, with remaining parts taken from reference TRBV9 and TRBJ1-2, reads DSGVTQTPKHLITATGQRVTLRCSPRSGDLSVYWYQQSLDQGLQFLIQYYNGEERAKGNILERFSAQQFPDLHSELNLSSLELGDSALYFCASTPSGGEGRGYTFGSGTRLTVV.

This chain connects TRBV6-6 to TRBJ1-4; no firm D call. V shed 2 bases and J shed 0 bases, with 4 bases lying between them. Germline V lookup: CDR1 MNHNY, CDR2 SVGAGI (reference sequence). The CDR3 loop spans 14 amino acids. CDR3 residues: CASSYVTTNEKLFF. For the CDR3, the DNA is TGTGCCAGCAGTTACGTGACAACTAATGAAAAACTGTTTTTT.

The gene calls are TRBV5-8 and TRBJ2-7; tentatively, D is TRBD1 (6 bases). Per the germline V gene, CDR1 is SGHTS and CDR2 is YDEGEE. The CDR3 is made up of 14 amino acids. V was clipped by 9 bases and J by 2 bases, with 18 bases between them. This CDR3 reads CATNTGTSTYEQYF. In nucleotides, the CDR3 is TGTGCCACCAATACCGGGACATCGACCTACGAGCAGTACTTC.

The chain uses TRBV30 and TRBJ2-3, with D uncertain. The CDR3 covers 11 residues. Germline V lookup: CDR1 GTSNPN, CDR2 SVGIG (reference sequence). The ends were cut back, 6 bases at V and 0 bases at J, with 4 bases in the middle. The CDR3 nucleotides read TGTGCCTGCGGGAGCACAGATACGCAGTATTTT. Amino acids: CACGSTDTQYF.

The genes are TRBV19 and TRBJ2-7, with D unresolved. V was pared by 6 bases and J by 6 bases, with 18 bases between. Germline-derived CDR1 and CDR2 are LNHDA and SQIVND (reference sequence). CDR3 length: 14 residues. CDR3 in amino acids: CASSPVGRVGEQYF. The CDR3 coding sequence is TGTGCCAGTAGCCCCGTTGGTCGGGTGGGCGAGCAGTACTTC.

Comment on this clone: The sample holds other DNA sequences that translate to the same CDR3. The chain joins TRBV9 to TRBJ1-1; possible D gene TRBD1, 6 bases. The germline gives CDR1 SGDLS, CDR2 YYNGEE. This CDR3 comprises 13 residues. Between the trimmed V and J ends, which lost 0 bases and 4 bases, there was a span of 7 bases. The CDR3 protein is CASSVEGGTEAFF. In nucleotides, the CDR3 is TGTGCCAGCAGCGTAGAAGGGGGCACTGAAGCTTTCTTT.

This chain connects TRBV2 to TRBJ2-7, with D uncertain. Trimming cost V 4 bases and J 3 bases, with 16 bases left between them. The CDR3 contains 15 residues. Germline assignment: CDR1 SNHLY and CDR2 FYNNEI. CDR3 protein: CASSVIVSSYYEQYF. The CDR3 DNA sequence: TGTGCCAGCAGTGTTATCGTTTCAAGCTACTACGAGCAGTACTTC.

The chain links TRBV5-1 to TRBJ2-3; D is ambiguous. Germline CDR1 is SGHRS and CDR2 is YFSETQ. V lost 3 bases, J lost 2 bases, and 7 bases lay in between. The CDR3 is 13 amino acids. For the CDR3, the DNA is TGCGCCAGCAGCTGGTGGTTCACAGATACGCAGTATTTT. It is translated as CASSWWFTDTQYF.

The chain joins TRBV27 to TRBJ2-7; 9 nucleotides agree with TRBD1. In germline, CDR1 is MNHEY, CDR2 SMNVEV (reference sequence). The V gene end was trimmed by 10 bases and the J gene end by 4 bases; junction bases not matched to a gene: 8. This CDR3 has 13 residues. The CDR3 coding sequence is TGTGCCACCAAGGCGACAGGGGGATACGAGCAGTACTTC. Encoded protein: CATKATGGYEQYF.

The gene calls are TRBV13 and TRBJ2-7; 7 bases are shared with TRBD1. The germline gives CDR1 PRHDT, CDR2 FYEKMQ (reference sequence). The V and J ends lost 1 base and 2 bases, in that order; junction bases with no gene match: 14. CDR3 length: 18 residues. The CDR3 region is CASSLALPTGINAYEQYF. Written as DNA, the CDR3 is TGTGCCAGCAGCTTAGCCCTTCCGACAGGGATTAACGCCTACGAGCAGTACTTC.

This chain uses TRBV5-4 with TRBJ2-5; D possibly corresponds to TRBD1 (6 bases). V was clipped by 2 bases and J by 2 bases, with 16 bases between them. CDR1 is SGHNT and CDR2 is YYREEE in the germline V gene (reference sequence). This CDR3 has 16 amino acids. CDR3 bases: TGTGCCAGCAGCTTTGGACAGAAATTTCCTCAAGAGACCCAGTACTTC. It codes for CASSFGQKFPQETQYF.

The rearrangement links TRBV29-1 to TRBJ1-2, with TRBD1 matching 11 bases. The V and J ends lost 0 bases and 8 bases, in that order; junction bases with no gene match: 2. The length of the CDR3 is 13 residues. Germline-derived CDR1 and CDR2 are SQVTM and ANQGSEA. The CDR3 DNA is TGCAGCGTTGAAGAGGACAGGGGGCACGGCTACACCTTC. Encoded protein: CSVEEDRGHGYTF.

The V and J genes are TRBV13 and TRBJ1-4; maybe TRBD1 (5 bases). Trimming took 2 bases from V and 7 from J, leaving 17 bases between them. This CDR3 spans 16 amino acids. Germline CDR1 reads PRHDT; CDR2 reads FYEKMQ (reference sequence). The CDR3 here is CASSLPGTEGIEKLFF. The CDR3 nucleotides are TGTGCCAGCAGCTTACCAGGGACGGAGGGCATTGAAAAACTGTTTTTT.

This clone was detected only once. Other DNA sequences in this sample translate to the same CDR3. The rearrangement links TRBV11-2 to TRBJ1-5; the D is unclear. Trimming stripped 1 base from V and 3 bases from J, with 7 bases between. Germline lookup yields CDR1 SGHAT and CDR2 FQNNGV. This CDR3 region has 14 residues. CDR3 DNA sequence: TGTGCCAGCAGCTTAGGAGGCTCCAATCAGCCCCAGCATTTT. Its translation: CASSLGGSNQPQHF. Full variable domain (missing parts from reference TRBV11-2 and TRBJ1-5): EAGVAQSPRYKIIEKRQSVAFWCNPISGHATLYWYQQILGQGPKLLIQFQNNGVVDDSQLPKDRFSAERLKGVDSTLKIQPAKLEDSAVYLCASSLGGSNQPQHFGDGTRLSIL.

Worth noting for this clone: The junction differs from germline at one of its ends, possibly a read error. The chain combines TRBV19 with TRBJ1-1, with a possible D match to TRBD1 (6 bases). The length of the CDR3 is 17 residues. CDR1 and CDR2 from the germline V gene are LNHDA and SQIVND (reference sequence). CDR3 sequence reads: CVSSTPGRGRMNTEAFF. Written as DNA, the CDR3 is TGTGTCAGTAGTACCCCGGGCAGGGGCCGGATGAACACTGAAGCTTTCTTT.

This chain links TRBV7-6 with TRBJ2-1; the match to TRBD2 covers 8 bases. Germline-derived CDR1 and CDR2 are SGHVS and FNYEAQ. The J segment lost 10 bases and the V segment lost 5 bases, leaving 19 bases of the junction unmatched. This CDR3 contains 17 residues. The CDR3 nucleotides are TGTGCCAGCAGCCACCATGGTAGCGGGACCCGGCCCGGGGAGCAGTTCTTC. Translating it yields CASSHHGSGTRPGEQFF.

The chain joins TRBV11-2 to TRBJ2-7, with no clear D. V was shortened by 0 bases and J by 0 bases, with 9 bases between the two germline ends. The germline CDR1 and CDR2 sequences are SGHAT and FQNNGV. There are 15 residues in the CDR3. The CDR3 DNA reads as TGTGCCAGCAGCTTAGAGTCTAGGAGCTCCTACGAGCAGTACTTC. Its translation is CASSLESRSSYEQYF.

The chain uses TRBV5-3 and TRBJ2-7, with a tentative D call TRBD2 (5 bases). TRBV5-3 is given ORF status, its function remaining uncertain. V was clipped by 7 bases and J by 4 bases, with 18 bases between them. The length of the CDR3 is 14 residues. CDR3 in DNA: TGTGCCAGACCATCCGGGAATAAACATTACGAGCAGTACTTC. It translates to CARPSGNKHYEQYF.

The genes are TRBV4-1 and TRBJ2-2, with TRBD1 as a possible D gene (5 bases). V was pared by 0 bases and J by 3 bases, with 11 bases between. CDR3 length: 16 amino acids. The V gene's germline CDR1 is MGHRA and CDR2 YSYEKL. The CDR3: CASSQDYPGYTGELFF. The CDR3, as DNA: TGCGCCAGCAGCCAAGATTATCCAGGGTACACCGGGGAGCTGTTTTTT.

The gene calls are TRBV11-2 and TRBJ2-7; TRBD1 matches at 11 bases. The length of the CDR3 is 15 residues. CDR1 is SGHAT and CDR2 is FQNNGV in the germline V gene. Unmatched junction bases numbered 5, after V lost 4 bases and J lost 3 bases. CDR3 in amino acids: CASSSQGQGVYEQYF. CDR3 in DNA: TGTGCCAGCAGCTCCCAGGGACAGGGGGTCTACGAGCAGTACTTC.

J is TRBJ1-1 and V is TRBV5-6; no clear D gene. The CDR3 contains 14 residues. CDR1 and CDR2 (germline): SGHDT, YYEEEE. Trimming removed 2 bases from V and 1 base from J, with 9 bases in between. For the CDR3, the DNA is TGTGCCAGCAGCTTTCGGGTAGCGAACACTGAAGCTTTCTTT. Residues: CASSFRVANTEAFF.